A selection of T cell receptor beta chains follows, all from one sample in a study of long-term antiretroviral therapy in people with HIV. Repertoires were generated with immunoSEQ multiplex PCR, while TCRdb's copy carries only in-frame clones and drops some. The table includes 30,000 to 40,000 clones, about 76% detected once. Source: unsorted PBMCs, taken 1.9 years after starting antiretroviral therapy. These receptors were collected from a man aged 18 to 29 with HIV. Each CDR3 is given with its conserved first and last residue. Fields, in order: D gene, clone size, V gene, J gene, CDR3 DNA, CDR3 protein. The D gene is left open where the match is weak. Expanded clones are given a class, and other clones once, few, many or no size at all.

TRBD2	NA	TRBV4-1	TRBJ2-1	TGCGCCAGCAGCCAAGACCAGCGGGGGGGCCTCTACAATGAGCAGTTCTTC	CASSQDQRGGLYNEQFF
NA	NA	TRBV30	TRBJ1-1	TGTGCCTGGGGACCCTTGAACACTGAAGCTTTCTTT	CAWGPLNTEAFF
TRBD1	NA	TRBV30	TRBJ1-1	TGTGCCTGGAGTCGGACAGGGTTTAACACTGAAGCTTTCTTT	CAWSRTGFNTEAFF
TRBD1	NA	TRBV5-1	TRBJ2-2	TGCGCCAGCAGCCCCCGGGACAGTCCAGTCGACACCGGGGAGCTGTTTTTT	CASSPRDSPVDTGELFF
NA	NA	TRBV7-9	TRBJ2-7	TGTGCCAGCAGCTTACAGGGGGGGGAGGAGCAGTACTTC	CASSLQGGEEQYF
NA	few	TRBV28	TRBJ1-5	TGTGCCAGCAGTATTATGGGGGGTACTCAGCCCCAGCATTTT	CASSIMGGTQPQHF
TRBD2	NA	TRBV6-1	TRBJ2-2	TGTGCCAGCAGTGGATACCACGGGGGGACCGGGGAGCTGTTTTTT	CASSGYHGGTGELFF
TRBD1	few	TRBV5-4	TRBJ1-2	TGTGCCAGCAGCATGACAGGGGAATACTATGGCTACACCTTC	CASSMTGEYYGYTF
NA	once	TRBV2	TRBJ2-5	TGTGCCAGCAGGCGGGAACAAGAGACCCAGTACTTC	CASRREQETQYF
NA	NA	TRBV28	TRBJ1-6	TGTGCCAGCAGTTTCCAGGATGCCTATAATTCACCCCTCCACTTT	CASSFQDAYNSPLHF
NA	NA	TRBV2	TRBJ1-5	TGTGCCAGCAGGCTTGGGACGGTTGAAGGGGCCCAGCATTTT	CASRLGTVEGAQHF
NA	NA	TRBV18	TRBJ1-1	TGTGCCAGCTCACGGGATGAAGGGACGGAACACTTCTTT	CASSRDEGTEHFF
NA	NA	TRBV7-8	TRBJ2-5	TGTGCCAGCAGCGCAGGAAAGGTGGAGACCCAGTACTTC	CASSAGKVETQYF
NA	NA	TRBV7-3	TRBJ2-5	TGTGCCAGCAGCTATCAGGGGGGCCAAGAGACCCAGTACTTC	CASSYQGGQETQYF
NA	NA	TRBV5-6	TRBJ2-2	TGTGCCAGCAGCTTCAGTCAATTGGGTCTAAACACCGGGGAGCTGTTTTTT	CASSFSQLGLNTGELFF
NA	NA	TRBV16	TRBJ2-3	TGTGCCAGCCGGCTGAGAGCCGATACGCAGTATTTT	CASRLRADTQYF
NA	NA	TRBV4-2	TRBJ1-6	TGTGCCAGCAGCCAAGAGGAGGCTGCCAATAATTCACCCCTCCACTTT	CASSQEEAANNSPLHF
NA	few	TRBV7-9	TRBJ1-2	TGTGCCAGCAGCTTCTCAAGTGGGATCGGCTACACCTTC	CASSFSSGIGYTF
NA	NA	TRBV7-2	TRBJ1-5	TGTGCCAGCAGCTCCAGGGGTGGCAATCAGCCCCAGCATTTT	CASSSRGGNQPQHF
NA	NA	TRBV10-2	TRBJ2-2	TGCGCCAGCAGTCGACTCGGGGGTCGAGGAAACACCGGGGAGCTGTTTTTT	CASSRLGGRGNTGELFF
NA	NA	TRBV6-1	TRBJ2-1	TGTGCCAGCAGTGAAGGGGACAATGAGCAGTTCTTC	CASSEGDNEQFF
TRBD1	NA	TRBV10-3	TRBJ2-1	TGTGCCTCCGACAGGGGGCGCCCCGACAATGAGCAGTTCTTC	CASDRGRPDNEQFF
TRBD1	few	TRBV27	TRBJ2-1	TGTGCCAGCAGTACAGGGGCCTACAATGAGCAGTTCTTC	CASSTGAYNEQFF
NA	NA	TRBV9	TRBJ2-5	TGTGCCAGCAGCGTAGGGGGGTCGTACCAAGAGACCCAGTACTTC	CASSVGGSYQETQYF
NA	NA	TRBV5-6	TRBJ2-5	TGTGCCAGCACCCTACTCCTCGGCGGTGCGGAGACCCAGTACTTC	CASTLLLGGAETQYF
NA	NA	TRBV7-2	TRBJ1-5	TGTGCCAGCAGCACACAGGTGGATCAGCCCCAGCATTTT	CASSTQVDQPQHF
TRBD2	NA	TRBV29-1	TRBJ2-3	TGCAGCTCGTTCGGGACTAGCGGGGGGGCCCTTCCAGATACGCAGTATTTT	CSSFGTSGGALPDTQYF
TRBD2	NA	TRBV28	TRBJ2-1	TGTGCCAGCAGTCCCGAGCGGGGGGGTCAGTTCTTC	CASSPERGGQFF
NA	NA	TRBV5-1	TRBJ1-6	TGCGCCAGCAGCGCCGACAGTCAAAATTCACCCCTCCACTTT	CASSADSQNSPLHF
TRBD1	NA	TRBV19	TRBJ1-6	TGTGCCAGTAGTACGACAGGGCTAACCCCCAATTCACCCCTCCACTTT	CASSTTGLTPNSPLHF
NA	NA	TRBV5-1	TRBJ1-1	TGCGCCAGCAGCTTAGGGGGTCGGGCTGAAGCTTTCTTT	CASSLGGRAEAFF
NA	NA	TRBV5-4	TRBJ1-2	TGTGCCAGCAGCTTGGGTCTCCACTATGGCTACACCTTC	CASSLGLHYGYTF
TRBD1	NA	TRBV5-4	TRBJ2-5	TGTGCCAGCAGCTGGAGGGACAGGGGGGAGACCCAGTACTTC	CASSWRDRGETQYF
NA	NA	TRBV6-5	TRBJ1-1	TGTGCCAGCAGTAGGGGTGAGAACACTGAAGCTTTCTTT	CASSRGENTEAFF
TRBD1	NA	TRBV5-6	TRBJ2-7	TGTGCCAGCAGCTTGGGGACAGGGTTGCACGAGCAGTACTTC	CASSLGTGLHEQYF
NA	NA	TRBV10-3	TRBJ1-1	TGTGCCATCAGCGGACCGACGAACACTGAAGCTTTCTTT	CAISGPTNTEAFF
TRBD1	NA	TRBV2	TRBJ1-2	TGTGCCAGCAGTGTGACAGGGCCAACGGGAGGCTACACCTTC	CASSVTGPTGGYTF
NA	NA	TRBV2	TRBJ1-6	TGTGCCAGCAGCGACGGTACAGCCGGGTCCCTCCACTTT	CASSDGTAGSLHF
NA	NA	TRBV6-1	TRBJ2-3	TGTGCCAGCCAACAGGTCACTAGCACAGATACGCAGTATTTT	CASQQVTSTDTQYF
NA	NA	TRBV27	TRBJ2-3	TGTGCCAGCAGCTCCACAGGCACAGTGACTAGTCTCACAGATACGCAGTATTTT	CASSSTGTVTSLTDTQYF
NA	NA	TRBV6-6	TRBJ1-6	TGTGCCAGCAGTTACCCGGCAACAGAAAATTCACCCCTCCACTTT	CASSYPATENSPLHF
NA	NA	TRBV5-8	TRBJ1-2	TGTGCCAGCAGCTTTCAGGTACAAGGGACCTTC	CASSFQVQGTF
NA	NA	TRBV7-8	TRBJ1-1	TGTGCCAGCGTAGCAGGGGTGGGCACTGAAGCTTTCTTT	CASVAGVGTEAFF
NA	NA	TRBV5-6	TRBJ2-5	TGTGCCAGCAGCCCACAGAGTCAAGAGACCCAGTACTTC	CASSPQSQETQYF
NA	NA	TRBV2	TRBJ1-4	TGTGCCAGCAATTTCGATCGAATGGGTAATGTCGGCCTGTTTTTT	CASNFDRMGNVGLFF
TRBD1	NA	TRBV5-6	TRBJ1-1	TGTGCCAGCAGCTTTTCCCCGGGACAGGGGAATGAAGCTTTCTTT	CASSFSPGQGNEAFF
TRBD1	few	TRBV19	TRBJ1-5	TGTGCCAGTAGTTTGACAGGGGACCTTTATCAGCCCCAGCATTTT	CASSLTGDLYQPQHF
NA	NA	TRBV7-3	TRBJ2-5	TGTGCCAGCAGCTTAACTTCGGGGCTGGGGGAGACCCAGTACTTC	CASSLTSGLGETQYF
TRBD1	NA	TRBV5-1	TRBJ2-5	TGCGCCAGCAGCTTGTCAGGGGGACAGAAAGAGACCCAGTACTTC	CASSLSGGQKETQYF
TRBD1	NA	TRBV5-1	TRBJ2-5	TGCGCCAGCAGCGTGACAGGGGGCATAGAGACCCAGTACTTC	CASSVTGGIETQYF
NA	NA	TRBV5-1	TRBJ2-5	TGCGCCAGCAGCGTTACAGGGTTCCAAGAGACCCAGTACTTC	CASSVTGFQETQYF
NA	NA	TRBV2	TRBJ1-5	TGTGCCAGCAGTGATTTGGGCAATCAGCCCCAGCATTTT	CASSDLGNQPQHF
TRBD1	NA	TRBV27	TRBJ2-1	TGTGCCAGCAGTTTGCTGACAGGGGTTTACAATGAGCAGTTCTTC	CASSLLTGVYNEQFF